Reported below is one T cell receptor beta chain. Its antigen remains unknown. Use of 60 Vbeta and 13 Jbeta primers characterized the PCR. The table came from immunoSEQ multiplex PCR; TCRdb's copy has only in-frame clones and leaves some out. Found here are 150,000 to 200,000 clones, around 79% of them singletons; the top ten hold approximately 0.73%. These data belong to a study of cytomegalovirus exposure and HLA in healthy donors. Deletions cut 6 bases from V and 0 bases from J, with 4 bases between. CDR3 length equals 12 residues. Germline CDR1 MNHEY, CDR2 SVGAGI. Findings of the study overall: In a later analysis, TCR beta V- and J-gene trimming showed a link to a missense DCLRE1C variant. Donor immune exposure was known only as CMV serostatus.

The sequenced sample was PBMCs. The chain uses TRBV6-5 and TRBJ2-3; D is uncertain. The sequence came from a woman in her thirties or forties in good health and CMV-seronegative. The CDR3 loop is CASRASTDTQYF. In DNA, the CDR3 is TGTGCCAGCAGGGCCAGCACAGATACGCAGTATTTT.